The 5 T cell receptor beta chains in this list originate from one sample, sequenced in a study of human T cells and chemical hapten exposure. TCRdb analysed the RACE reads with MiXCR anew, one entry per CDR3 protein. The table shows under 100,000 distinct CDR3 sequences, with approximately 10% occurring only once. Time point described: patch test 2, 6 weeks after DPC sensitization. Treatment: therapeutic diphenylcyclopropenone sensitization with weekly scalp DPC. The sample consisted of whole blood, taken in connection with sensitization to the hapten diphenylcyclopropenone (DPC). Receptors were obtained from a woman aged 40 to 50 with alopecia areata. Some clones in this sample may be carry-over from other donors' samples.

This clonotype was observed many times. The genes are TRBV6-2 or TRBV6-3 and TRBJ2-7, with 10 bases identical to TRBD2. Germline-derived CDR1 and CDR2 are MNHEY and SVGEGT. This CDR3 is 17 amino acids long. Losses at the gene ends were 7 bases for V and 6 bases for J; bases not matched to a gene: 18. This chain's CDR3 is CASNLGASGSLGGEQYF. The CDR3 region has the DNA TGTGCCAGCAACCTGGGGGCTAGCGGGAGCCTTGGGGGCGAGCAGTACTTC.

This chain uses TRBV5-4 with TRBJ1-6; maybe TRBD1 (5 bases). The V gene's germline CDR1 is SGHNT and CDR2 YYREEE (reference sequence). The V end lost 0 bases, the J end lost 10 bases, and 8 bases lay between the germline ends. The CDR3 contains 13 residues. The CDR3, as DNA: TGTGCCAGCAGCTTGGTAGGGGAATCACCCCTCCACTTT. Protein sequence: CASSLVGESPLHF. Drawing the rest from reference TRBV5-4 and TRBJ1-6, the complete variable domain is ETGVTQSPTHLIKTRGQQVTLRCSSQSGHNTVSWYQQALGQGPQFIFQYYREEENGRGNFPPRFSGLQFPNYSSELNVNALELDDSALYLCASSLVGESPLHFGNGTRLTVT.

The chain links TRBV10-3 to TRBJ2-1; 9 positions agree with TRBD2. Germline loops: CDR1 ENHRY, CDR2 SYGVKD. V lost 0 bases, J lost 7 bases, and 7 bases stayed unmatched. The CDR3 has 16 amino acids. The CDR3 DNA sequence: TGTGCCATCAGTGAGTCGATAGCGGGAGAATGGAATGAGCAGTTCTTC. Its protein is CAISESIAGEWNEQFF.

V is TRBV7-9 and J is TRBJ2-3, with TRBD1 as a possible D gene (6 bases). Germline V gives CDR1 SEHNR, CDR2 FQNEAQ (reference sequence). The CDR3 is 14 amino acids. V lost 5 bases to trimming and J lost 0 bases, with 9 bases between them. CDR3 amino acids: CASSGDISTDTQYF. The DNA of the CDR3 is TGTGCCAGCAGCGGGGACATCAGCACAGATACGCAGTATTTT. Drawing the rest from reference TRBV7-9 and TRBJ2-3, the complete variable domain is DTGVSQNPRHKITKRGQNVTFRCDPISEHNRLYWYRQTLGQGPEFLTYFQNEAQLEKSRLLSDRFSAERPKGSFSTLEIQRTEQGDSAMYLCASSGDISTDTQYFGPGTRLTVL.

This clonotype was seen repeatedly, ten times or more. The chain recombines TRBV7-6 with TRBJ2-1; 7 nucleotides line up with TRBD2. Germline assignment: CDR1 SGHVS and CDR2 FNYEAQ. The ends lost 7 bases at V and 2 bases at J; junction bases unmatched: 14. This CDR3 is built from 17 residues. Here the CDR3 reads CASTKLSGGTTYNEQFF. Here the CDR3 DNA reads TGTGCCAGCACCAAACTATCCGGGGGGACCACCTACAATGAGCAGTTCTTC.